This T cell receptor beta chain was captured by sequencing in a study of cytomegalovirus exposure and HLA in healthy donors. Germline V gene sequence: CDR1 KGHSH, CDR2 LQKENI. The CDR3 consists of 18 residues. The V and J ends lost 3 bases and 4 bases respectively, with 19 bases between them. PCR primers comprised 60 Vbeta and 13 Jbeta primers. Some clones are missing from TCRdb's copy, which holds only in-frame ones; the method was immunoSEQ multiplex PCR. The repertoire has fewer than 200,000 clones, approximately 71% of them found once; the top ten carry 1.4% to 1.5%. V and J are TRBV18 and TRBJ2-6; tentatively, D is TRBD2 (5 bases). What was sequenced was PBMCs. This clonotype originated in a man aged 45-65 years in good health and CMV-seronegative. The chain's CDR3 is CASSPLTGKLSGANVLTF. DNA for the CDR3: TGTGCCAGCTCACCCCTCACGGGAAAGTTGTCGGGGGCCAACGTCCTGACTTTC.